Only a few counts were recorded for the clone carrying this T cell receptor (beta chain). TCRdb re-called the RT-PCR reads through MiXCR, storing one row per CDR3 protein. The table shows 150,000 or so distinct CDR3 sequences, with 24% occurring only once. These data originate in a study of patients and donors after allogeneic stem cell transplantation. In germline, CDR1 is SNHLY, CDR2 FYNNEI. Trimming left V 2 bases short and J 0 bases short, with 8 bases between. This CDR3 contains 14 residues. The V gene is TRBV2, the J gene TRBJ2-7, with no clear D. Sequencing used blood, either unsorted or a sorted T cell fraction (not recorded which). This receptor was taken from a human donor who was either an allogeneic HSCT recipient or a stem cell or donor lymphocyte infusion donor (not recorded which). It is not recorded whose cells these are; they may come from a transplant donor. The CDR3 spells CASSERSSSYEQYF. Here the CDR3 DNA reads TGTGCCAGCAGTGAACGGAGTTCCTCCTACGAGCAGTACTTC.